This T cell receptor beta chain emerged from a study of T cells after posttransplantation cyclophosphamide. The CDR3 contains 13 residues. The germline V gene has CDR1 MNHNS and CDR2 SASEGT. Between the trimmed V and J ends, which lost 6 bases and 1 base, there was a span of 9 bases. Produced via immunoSEQ multiplex PCR; TCRdb's table is partial and in-frame only. The sample lists tens of thousands of clones; approximately 92% were seen once. The sample was PBMCs. The rearrangement uses TRBV6-1 and TRBJ1-1; perhaps TRBD1 as D (6 bases). The source is a woman in her thirties in good health and a related stem cell transplant donor. The CDR3 nucleotides are TGTGCCAGCAGCCACAGGGCGAACACTGAAGCTTTCTTT. Its translation: CASSHRANTEAFF.